Each of the 26 T cell receptor beta chains below was sequenced from the same sample in a study of cytomegalovirus exposure and HLA in healthy donors. The PCR made use of 60 Vbeta and 13 Jbeta primers. The assay was immunoSEQ multiplex PCR, and TCRdb's table has in-frame clones only and misses some. The data hold 90,000 to 120,000 clones, with approximately 79% observed a single time. The specimen was PBMCs. These receptors all come from a woman in her thirties or forties in good health and CMV-seropositive.

This clone has a handful of counts. This chain links TRBV11-3 with TRBJ2-1; D is unresolved. CDR3 size: 17 residues. Trimming stripped 0 bases from V and 6 bases from J, with 18 bases between. Germline-derived CDR1 and CDR2 are SGHNT and YENEEA. The DNA of the CDR3 is TGTGCCAGCAGCTTAGATGCTCCGGGTTCCGGGTTCAATGAGCAGTTCTTC. It yields the protein CASSLDAPGSGFNEQFF.

This CDR3 is CASLGQGADTQYF. The CDR3 region has the DNA TGCGCCAGCTTGGGACAGGGGGCAGATACGCAGTATTTT. J is TRBJ2-3 and V is TRBV5-1; TRBD1 aligns across 11 bases. The CDR3 is made up of 13 amino acids. Germline lookup yields CDR1 SGHRS and CDR2 YFSETQ. The V segment lost 7 bases and the J segment 4 bases; nucleotides outside the gene matches: 2.

The chain is built from TRBV30 and TRBJ2-5, with D possibly being TRBD1 (6 bases). This CDR3 is built from 13 residues. Per germline, CDR1 GTSNPN and CDR2 SVGIG (reference sequence). Trimming left V 3 bases short and J 1 base short, with 9 bases between. CDR3 coding DNA: TGTGCCTGGAGCCAACAGGGCCAAGAGACCCAGTACTTC. It codes for CAWSQQGQETQYF.

This chain uses TRBV29-1 with TRBJ1-2, with 8 bases matching TRBD1. V was pared by 0 bases and J by 5 bases, with 11 bases of the junction left unmatched. The CDR3 has 16 residues. Germline V gene lookup returns CDR1 SQVTM and CDR2 ANQGSEA. The DNA for the CDR3 is TGCAGCGTTGAAGATCGGAAGACAGGGGCCTTTTATGGCTACACCTTC. It specifies CSVEDRKTGAFYGYTF. Full variable domain (outside the CDR3, taken from reference TRBV29-1 and TRBJ1-2): SAVISQKPSRDICQRGTSLTIQCQVDSQVTMMFWYRQQPGQSLTLIATANQGSEATYESGFVIDKFPISRPNLTFSTLTVSNMSPEDSSIYLCSVEDRKTGAFYGYTFGSGTRLTVV.

This sequence joins TRBV19 and TRBJ2-5; D may be TRBD2 (6 bases). V was clipped by 1 base and J by 6 bases, with 9 bases between them. The CDR3 spans 13 residues. In germline, CDR1 is LNHDA, CDR2 SQIVND (reference sequence). The CDR3 reads CASSIAGVKTQYF. CDR3 bases: TGTGCCAGTAGTATAGCGGGGGTAAAGACCCAGTACTTC.

This clone was picked up a small number of times. The chain employs TRBV25-1 and TRBJ2-5, with 8 bases aligning to TRBD1. CDR3 length equals 11 residues. The V segment lost 10 bases and the J segment 8 bases; nucleotides outside the gene matches: 6. The V gene's germline CDR1 is MGHDK and CDR2 SYGVNS. The CDR3 here is CATKTGDTQYF. DNA of the CDR3: TGTGCCACCAAGACAGGGGATACCCAGTACTTC.

V gene TRBV29-1 combines with J gene TRBJ2-1, with 9 bases identical to TRBD1. The CDR3 totals 13 residues. Germline V gives CDR1 SQVTM, CDR2 ANQGSEA. Trimming took 1 base from V and 7 from J; bases not matched to a gene: 2. The CDR3 is CSVEGDRGNEQFF. The CDR3 DNA is TGCAGCGTTGAAGGAGACAGGGGGAATGAGCAGTTCTTC.

The chain combines TRBV5-6 with TRBJ2-1, with no clear D. V lost 0 bases and J 6 bases, leaving 4 bases between the germline ends. The CDR3 is 12 amino acids. The V gene's germline CDR1 is SGHDT and CDR2 YYEEEE. CDR3 protein: CASSLVFNEQFF. The CDR3 region has the DNA TGTGCCAGCAGCTTGGTCTTCAATGAGCAGTTCTTC.

The chain employs TRBV6-5 and TRBJ2-5; 12 bases line up with TRBD2. The germline V gene has CDR1 MNHEY and CDR2 SVGAGI. This CDR3 comprises 14 residues. Trimming cost V 10 bases and J 4 bases; bases outside gene matches: 7. DNA of the CDR3: TGTGCCACTGGACTAGCGGGGTATGGAGAGACCCAGTACTTC. Amino acid sequence: CATGLAGYGETQYF.

CDR3 region: CASSGGQGIDSPLHF. In nucleotides, the CDR3 is TGTGCCAGCAGTGGGGGACAGGGGATTGATTCACCCCTCCACTTT. The V and J genes are TRBV6-1 and TRBJ1-6, with 10 bases that match TRBD1. CDR1 and CDR2 from the germline V gene are MNHNS and SASEGT. The CDR3 runs 15 residues. V dropped 4 bases and J dropped 8; count of bases not matched to a gene: 5.

The rearrangement links TRBV4-1 to TRBJ1-5; D is uncertain. The length of the CDR3 is 15 residues. From germline, CDR1 is MGHRA and CDR2 YSYEKL. The germline V and J ends were trimmed by 2 bases and 2 bases, with 10 bases remaining between them. The CDR3 sequence: CASSQLFSGNQPQHF. The CDR3 DNA follows: TGCGCCAGCAGCCAACTCTTCTCGGGCAATCAGCCCCAGCATTTT.

V usage is TRBV29-1 and J usage is TRBJ1-5; 10 nucleotides line up with TRBD1. The V and J ends lost 4 bases and 2 bases, in that order; junction bases with no gene match: 5. This CDR3 has 15 amino acids. The germline V gene has CDR1 SQVTM and CDR2 ANQGSEA. CDR3 amino acids: CSVAPGTGGNQPQHF. CDR3 DNA sequence: TGCAGCGTTGCCCCCGGGACAGGGGGCAATCAGCCCCAGCATTTT.

This rearrangement joins TRBV7-2 to TRBJ1-4, with a possible D match to TRBD1 (5 bases). Trimming removed 5 bases at V and 8 bases at J, with 15 bases between. This CDR3 contains 14 residues. Germline loops: CDR1 SGHTA, CDR2 FQGNSA. CDR3 in amino acids: CASSLGRGQEKLFF. In DNA form, the CDR3 reads TGTGCCAGCAGCCTGGGAAGGGGTCAAGAAAAACTGTTTTTT. Full variable domain (rest looked up from reference TRBV7-2 and TRBJ1-4): GAGVSQSPSNKVTEKGKDVELRCDPISGHTALYWYRQSLGQGLEFLIYFQGNSAPDKSGLPSDRFSAERTGGSVSTLTIQRTQQEDSAVYLCASSLGRGQEKLFFGSGTQLSVL.

This clone was counted only a few times. This chain connects TRBV30 to TRBJ2-7; the match to TRBD1 covers 8 bases. CDR1 GTSNPN and CDR2 SVGIG come from the germline V gene (reference sequence). This CDR3 contains 14 residues. V gave up 0 bases and J gave up 5 bases; unmatched junction bases: 6. The CDR3 loop is CAWSVSQGANEQYF. CDR3 nucleotides: TGTGCCTGGAGTGTAAGTCAGGGGGCAAACGAGCAGTACTTC.

V gene TRBV20-1 combines with J gene TRBJ2-5; D not certain. Deletions cut 3 bases from V and 5 bases from J, with 7 bases between. The CDR3 length is 11 residues. Germline assignment: CDR1 DFQATT and CDR2 SNEGSKA (reference sequence). This CDR3 reads CSARARETQYF. The CDR3 region has the DNA TGCAGTGCTAGGGCTAGGGAGACCCAGTACTTC.

This clone was detected only a few times. The J gene is TRBJ1-5, the V gene TRBV7-3; possible D gene TRBD1, 6 bases. This CDR3 region has 13 residues. CDR1 SGHTA and CDR2 FQGTGA come from the germline V gene. The ends were cut back, 5 bases at V and 3 bases at J, with 8 bases in the middle. The DNA for the CDR3 is TGTGCCAGCAGCCAGGGGCCCAATCAGCCCCAGCATTTT. As protein: CASSQGPNQPQHF.

The rearrangement uses TRBV27 and TRBJ1-2, with TRBD1 matching 7 bases. The CDR3 length is 13 residues. With 9 bases clipped from V and 4 bases from J, the junction kept 8 bases outside the gene matches. Per germline, CDR1 MNHEY and CDR2 SMNVEV (reference sequence). CDR3 DNA: TGTGCCAGTAGAAGGGACAGACTCTATGGCTACACCTTC. The encoded protein is CASRRDRLYGYTF.

The chain employs TRBV6-5 and TRBJ1-4, with no clear D. Germline V gene sequence: CDR1 MNHEY, CDR2 SVGAGI. V lost 4 bases, J lost 4 bases, and 16 bases lay in between. The CDR3 has 16 residues. The CDR3 DNA sequence: TGTGCCAGCAGTTTCAAGGCGGGCTATTATAATGAAAAACTGTTTTTT. Its translation is CASSFKAGYYNEKLFF.

This clone was seen a handful of times. The genes are TRBV5-6 and TRBJ2-6; D is unresolved. Trimming removed 4 bases at V and 0 bases at J, with 8 bases between. The CDR3 totals 15 residues. CDR1 and CDR2 from the germline V gene are SGHDT and YYEEEE. The chain's CDR3 is CASSPLGSGANVLTF. The CDR3 region has the DNA TGTGCCAGCAGCCCTCTAGGCTCTGGGGCCAACGTCCTGACTTTC.

The sample holds a few counts of this clone. V and J are TRBV5-1 and TRBJ2-5, with TRBD2 matching over 8 bases. The CDR3 runs to 15 residues. Germline-derived CDR1 and CDR2 are SGHRS and YFSETQ. With V trimmed by 4 bases and J by 2 bases, 7 bases remained unmatched. CDR3 DNA: TGCGCCAGCAGCCCGGCGGGGGGCTTGCAAGAGACCCAGTACTTC. Amino acid sequence: CASSPAGGLQETQYF.

Concerning this clone itself: This sample includes further DNA sequences coding for the same CDR3. The rearrangement links TRBV5-6 to TRBJ2-3; TRBD2 matches at 9 bases. The CDR3 has 15 amino acids. V lost 1 base to trimming and J lost 2 bases; unmatched junction nucleotides: 2. Germline CDR1 and CDR2: SGHDT and YYEEEE. DNA of the CDR3: TGTGCCAGCAGCTTGCCTAGCGGGGCCACAGATACGCAGTATTTT. This gives the protein CASSLPSGATDTQYF. The full variable domain, its missing parts supplied by reference TRBV5-6 and TRBJ2-3, is DAGVTQSPTHLIKTRGQQVTLRCSPKSGHDTVSWYQQALGQGPQFIFQYYEEEERQRGNFPDRFSGHQFPNYSSELNVNALLLGDSALYLCASSLPSGATDTQYFGPGTRLTVL.

J is TRBJ1-1 and V is TRBV25-1; a possible D gene is TRBD1 (5 bases). The germline V gene has CDR1 MGHDK and CDR2 SYGVNS. V was shortened by 4 bases and J by 7 bases, with 19 bases between the two germline ends. The CDR3 totals 15 residues. The CDR3 reads CASSGGTIGGYEAFF. CDR3 DNA sequence: TGTGCCAGCAGTGGGGGGACTATCGGAGGGTATGAAGCTTTCTTT.

The genes are TRBV6-1 and TRBJ2-3; TRBD2 might be the D (6 bases). Germline lookup yields CDR1 MNHNS and CDR2 SASEGT. This CDR3 is 11 amino acids long. In nucleotides, the CDR3 is TGTGGTAGCGGTTTCACAGATACGCAGTATTTT. This encodes CGSGFTDTQYF.

V usage is TRBV6-6 and J usage is TRBJ2-2, with TRBD2 as a possible D gene (6 bases). Germline V gene sequence: CDR1 MNHNY, CDR2 SVGAGI (reference sequence). Deletions cut 7 bases from V and 6 bases from J, with 9 bases between. CDR3 size: 12 residues. The CDR3 DNA sequence: TGTGCCAGCAAGTGGAGGGCCGGGGAGCTGTTTTTT. This encodes CASKWRAGELFF.

This chain uses TRBV28 with TRBJ1-2; 9 bases agree with TRBD1. The V gene end was trimmed by 6 bases and the J gene end by 4 bases; junction bases not matched to a gene: 6. Germline CDR1 and CDR2: MDHEN and SYDVKM. CDR3 size: 14 residues. CDR3 protein: CASRPWGQGYGYTF. CDR3 DNA sequence: TGTGCCAGCAGACCCTGGGGACAGGGCTATGGCTACACCTTC.

This chain links TRBV4-1 with TRBJ2-3, with 10 bases identical to TRBD2. CDR1 and CDR2 (germline): MGHRA, YSYEKL. The CDR3 is 19 residues long. The trim removed 0 bases at V and 2 bases at J, leaving 11 bases unmatched. As DNA, the CDR3 is TGCGCCAGCAGCCAAGATCCCCAGCGGGGGGGTTTTTTCACAGATACGCAGTATTTT. Protein sequence: CASSQDPQRGGFFTDTQYF.